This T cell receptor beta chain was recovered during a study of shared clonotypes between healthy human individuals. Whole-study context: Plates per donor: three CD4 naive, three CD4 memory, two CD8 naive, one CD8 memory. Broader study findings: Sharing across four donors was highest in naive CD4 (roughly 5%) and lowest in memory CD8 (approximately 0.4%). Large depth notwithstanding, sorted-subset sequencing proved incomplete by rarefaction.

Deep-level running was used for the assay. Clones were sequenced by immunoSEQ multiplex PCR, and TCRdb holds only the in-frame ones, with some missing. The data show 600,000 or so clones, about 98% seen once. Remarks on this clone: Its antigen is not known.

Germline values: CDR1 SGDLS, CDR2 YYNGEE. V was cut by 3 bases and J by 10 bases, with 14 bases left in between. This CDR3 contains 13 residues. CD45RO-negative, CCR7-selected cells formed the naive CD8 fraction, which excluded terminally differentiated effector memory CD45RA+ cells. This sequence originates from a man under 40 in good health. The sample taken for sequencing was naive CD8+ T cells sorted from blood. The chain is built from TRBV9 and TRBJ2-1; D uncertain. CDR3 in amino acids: CASSAYSPGEQFF. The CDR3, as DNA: TGTGCCAGCAGCGCGTACAGCCCTGGAGAGCAGTTCTTC.